This TCR beta chain was captured by sequencing in a study of beta chain features in type 1 diabetes. As regards this clone: Its specificity is unknown.

V gave up 8 bases and J gave up 4 bases, with 12 bases separating them. The CDR3 is 13 residues long. CDR1 and CDR2 from the germline V gene are SNHLY and FYNNEI. Findings of the study overall: Insertions were fewer and deletions more numerous at VDJ junctions in type 1 diabetes patients.

Sequenced material consisted of expressed TCRB transcripts (all of the isolated RNA was reverse transcribed). The assay was immunoSEQ multiplex PCR, and TCRdb's table has in-frame clones only and misses some. This table holds fewer than 900,000 clones, roughly 15% found once. This receptor was obtained from a woman aged 18-30 years in good health. The chain uses TRBV2 and TRBJ2-1, with D possibly being TRBD2 (5 bases). The sample taken for sequencing was naive CD4+ T cells from blood. The CDR3 DNA reads TGTGCCAGCGAACTAGGATTTTACAATGAGCAGTTCTTC. Translating it yields CASELGFYNEQFF.